Presented here are 19 T cell receptor beta chains from one specimen sequenced in a study of CD8+ T cells in alopecia areata. Isolated RNA was reverse transcribed into cDNA used as the sequencing template. Produced via immunoSEQ multiplex PCR; TCRdb's table is partial and in-frame only. The table lists 180,000 or so clones, around half of them singletons, with 10% to 14% in the top ten. Specified treatment: oral pan-JAK inhibitor, 5-10 mg twice daily. Specimen: CD8+ T cells sorted from blood, collected at week 24, from a patient treated with tofacitinib. Every receptor here comes from a human donor with alopecia areata.

The V call is TRBV27, the J call TRBJ1-1; D is uncertain. Trimming stripped 9 bases from V and 5 bases from J, with 16 bases between. The CDR3 loop spans 13 amino acids. CDR1 MNHEY and CDR2 SMNVEV come from the germline V gene (reference sequence). In nucleotides, the CDR3 is TGTGCCAGTCGCCTAGGGATGAGGACTGAAGCTTTCTTT. This translates into CASRLGMRTEAFF.

This clone was seen only once. The V and J genes are TRBV30 and TRBJ2-7; D not certain. Germline-derived CDR1 and CDR2 are GTSNPN and SVGIG (reference sequence). V lost 2 bases, J lost 0 bases, and 8 bases lay in between. The CDR3 covers 13 residues. The CDR3, as DNA: TGTGCCTGGAGTCAGTCTAGCTCCTACGAGCAGTACTTC. Protein product: CAWSQSSSYEQYF.

The V gene is TRBV4-3, the J gene TRBJ1-6; perhaps TRBD1 as D (6 bases). Trimming shortened V by 4 bases and J by 8 bases, and 15 bases separated the two germline ends. Per germline, CDR1 LGHNA and CDR2 YSLEER. The CDR3 runs 15 residues. CDR3 loop: CASSPSGGADSPLHF. The CDR3 DNA reads TGCGCCAGCAGCCCCAGTGGGGGGGCTGATTCACCCCTCCACTTT.

This clone has more than one count but fewer than ten. The V gene is TRBV19, the J gene TRBJ2-1; maybe TRBD2 (6 bases). There are 15 residues in the CDR3. The V and J ends lost 6 bases and 0 bases respectively, with 12 bases between them. Germline V gives CDR1 LNHDA, CDR2 SQIVND (reference sequence). CDR3 bases: TGTGCCAGTAGCTGGAGGGGAAGCTCCTACAATGAGCAGTTCTTC. This encodes CASSWRGSSYNEQFF.

This clone has more than one count but fewer than ten. V and J are TRBV6-6 and TRBJ1-5; a weak D match, TRBD1 (6 bases). This CDR3 is 14 amino acids long. The germline V and J ends were trimmed by 6 bases and 4 bases, with 13 bases remaining between them. Looked up from germline, CDR1 is MNHNY and CDR2 is SVGAGI (reference sequence). The CDR3 nucleotides read TGTGCCAGCAGCCCCTCGGGGGCGAATCAGCCCCAGCATTTT. Translation: CASSPSGANQPQHF.

The chain recombines TRBV25-1 with TRBJ2-2, with unresolved D. Germline V gene sequence: CDR1 MGHDK, CDR2 SYGVNS. V lost 7 bases, J lost 7 bases, and 7 bases lay in between. The CDR3 covers 11 residues. CDR3 loop: CASKLGGELFF. DNA of the CDR3: TGTGCCAGCAAGTTAGGCGGGGAGCTGTTTTTT.

The genes are TRBV30 and TRBJ1-2; 8 bases line up with TRBD1. Germline CDR1 GTSNPN, CDR2 SVGIG (reference sequence). CDR3 length: 13 amino acids. Unmatched junction bases numbered 5, after V lost 0 bases and J lost 8 bases. The CDR3 DNA reads TGTGCCTGGAGTGTAGGACAGGGCGGCGGCTACACCTTC. This translates into CAWSVGQGGGYTF.

The V and J genes are TRBV27 and TRBJ2-3; TRBD2 might be the D (6 bases). V shed 1 base and J shed 8 bases, with 13 bases lying between them. CDR3 size: 14 residues. Germline V gene lookup returns CDR1 MNHEY and CDR2 SMNVEV (reference sequence). The CDR3 region is CASSLFPLEGTQYF. CDR3 sequence (DNA): TGTGCCAGCAGTTTATTCCCATTGGAGGGTACGCAGTATTTT.

This clone has just a few counts. The chain couples TRBV19 to TRBJ2-2; weak D call: TRBD1 (5 bases). Deletions cut 4 bases from V and 5 bases from J, with 23 bases between. Germline values: CDR1 LNHDA, CDR2 SQIVND (reference sequence). The length of the CDR3 is 18 residues. This CDR3 reads CASSTSHRSAVGTGELFF. In nucleotides, the CDR3 is TGTGCCAGTAGTACCTCTCACAGGTCCGCGGTCGGGACCGGGGAGCTGTTTTTT.

V is TRBV11-2 and J is TRBJ1-1; the D is unclear. The CDR3 contains 14 residues. CDR1 is SGHAT, CDR2 FQNNGV, per germline. Trimming stripped 2 bases from V and 1 base from J, with 8 bases between. In DNA form, the CDR3 reads TGTGCCAGCAGCTTAAGTGGTACGAACACTGAAGCTTTCTTT. It encodes CASSLSGTNTEAFF.

V gene TRBV11-2 combines with J gene TRBJ2-1, with a possible D match to TRBD2 (5 bases). This CDR3 region has 19 residues. Germline CDR1 and CDR2: SGHAT and FQNNGV. Deletions cut 0 bases from V and 4 bases from J, with 22 bases between. CDR3 in DNA: TGTGCCAGCAGCTTAGATAGTGGTGGAGCGGCGGGCCCTTACAATGAGCAGTTCTTC. This gives the protein CASSLDSGGAAGPYNEQFF. The full variable domain, in which reference TRBV11-2 and TRBJ2-1 provide the parts outside the CDR3, is EAGVAQSPRYKIIEKRQSVAFWCNPISGHATLYWYQQILGQGPKLLIQFQNNGVVDDSQLPKDRFSAERLKGVDSTLKIQPAKLEDSAVYLCASSLDSGGAAGPYNEQFFGPGTRLTVL.

This chain links TRBV23-1 with TRBJ2-7; 9 bases are shared with TRBD1. TRBV23-1 belongs to the ORF category, with a function that is uncertain. CDR3 length: 16 residues. The trim removed 1 base at V and 3 bases at J, leaving 7 bases unmatched. The chain's CDR3 is CASSQYLVTGGYEQYF. The CDR3 region has the DNA TGCGCCAGCAGTCAATACCTGGTGACAGGGGGCTACGAGCAGTACTTC.

J is TRBJ2-1 and V is TRBV27, with a weak D call TRBD2 (6 bases). The germline CDR1 and CDR2 sequences are MNHEY and SMNVEV (reference sequence). This CDR3 is built from 12 residues. Trimming left V 8 bases short and J 5 bases short, with 10 bases between. In DNA form, the CDR3 reads TGTGCCAGCCGGGAGAGTAACAATGAGCAGTTCTTC. Its translation is CASRESNNEQFF.

The chain couples TRBV9 to TRBJ1-2; 7 bases match TRBD1. The CDR3 sequence is 11 residues long. Trimming took 3 bases from V and 11 from J; bases not matched to a gene: 4. Germline values: CDR1 SGDLS, CDR2 YYNGEE. CDR3: CASSDNRGYTF. Written as DNA, the CDR3 is TGTGCCAGCAGCGATAACAGGGGTTACACCTTC.

The rearrangement joins TRBV27 to TRBJ2-3, with D possibly called TRBD1 or TRBD2 (6 bases each). This CDR3 comprises 15 residues. In germline, CDR1 is MNHEY, CDR2 SMNVEV (reference sequence). The V end lost 5 bases, the J end lost 2 bases, and 14 bases lay between the germline ends. The CDR3 spells CASSLGGRHTDTQYF. The CDR3 region has the DNA TGTGCCAGCAGTCTAGGGGGGAGGCACACAGATACGCAGTATTTT.

The chain links TRBV13 to TRBJ1-1; D call uncertain. This CDR3 region has 13 residues. V lost 4 bases, J lost 5 bases, and 11 bases lay in between. CDR1 PRHDT and CDR2 FYEKMQ come from the germline V gene (reference sequence). Here the CDR3 DNA reads TGTGCCAGCAGCTCCCGGGCGGGGACTGAAGCTTTCTTT. Translation gives CASSSRAGTEAFF. Full variable domain (outside the CDR3, taken from reference TRBV13 and TRBJ1-1): AAGVIQSPRHLIKEKRETATLKCYPIPRHDTVYWYQQGPGQDPQFLISFYEKMQSDKGSIPDRFSAQQFSDYHSELNMSSLELGDSALYFCASSSRAGTEAFFGQGTRLTVV.

The chain combines TRBV15 with TRBJ1-1, with D possibly TRBD1 on 6 matching bases. V lost 5 bases and J 2 bases, leaving 12 bases between the germline ends. CDR3 length: 14 residues. The V gene's germline CDR1 is LNHNV and CDR2 YYDKDF (reference sequence). CDR3 sequence reads: CATSPTGINTEAFF. CDR3 nucleotide sequence: TGTGCCACCAGCCCGACAGGCATTAACACTGAAGCTTTCTTT.

The chain has TRBV10-2 and TRBJ1-1; D is possibly TRBD1 (5 bases). V was cut by 3 bases and J by 1 base, with 9 bases left in between. Germline V gene lookup returns CDR1 WSHSY and CDR2 SAAADI. The CDR3 runs 14 residues. In DNA form, the CDR3 reads TGCGCCAGCAGTGACGGGGGACCGAACACTGAAGCTTTCTTT. Translation gives CASSDGGPNTEAFF.

The chain couples TRBV30 to TRBJ2-4, with TRBD1 identical over 10 bases. Germline V CDR1 and CDR2: GTSNPN, SVGIG (reference sequence). The CDR3 has 14 amino acids. V shed 3 bases, J shed 5 bases, and the junction held 4 bases outside the gene matches. The CDR3 coding sequence is TGTGCCTGGAGCCAAGGGACAGGGGAAAACATTCAGTACTTC. This codes for CAWSQGTGENIQYF.